Shown below are 7 T cell receptor beta chains from a single sample sequenced in a study of blood T cell repertoires in COVID-19. Here immunoSEQ multiplex PCR was the method, and the copy in TCRdb shows in-frame clones only, minus some. The sample has around 43,000 clones; 88% are singletons. The sample was peripheral blood. The receptors come from a woman aged 70-85 years with acute or convalescent COVID-19.

The rearrangement links TRBV13 to TRBJ1-1; D not certain. V lost 4 bases and J lost 6, with 6 bases in between. The CDR3 has 11 amino acids. Germline V lookup: CDR1 PRHDT, CDR2 FYEKMQ (reference sequence). This CDR3 reads CASSYESEAFF. The CDR3 region has the DNA TGTGCCAGCAGCTACGAGTCTGAAGCTTTCTTT.

The chain employs TRBV7-2 and TRBJ2-5; 9 bases are shared with TRBD2. The CDR3 has 18 residues. From germline, CDR1 is SGHTA and CDR2 FQGNSA. V gave up 0 bases and J gave up 2 bases; unmatched junction bases: 10. The CDR3 region is CASSLAMAGGPGQETQYF. For the CDR3, the DNA is TGTGCCAGCAGCTTAGCGATGGCGGGGGGGCCTGGACAAGAGACCCAGTACTTC.

The rearrangement joins TRBV15 to TRBJ2-1; tentative D call: TRBD2 (5 bases). V lost 0 bases, J lost 9 bases, and 6 bases lay in between. Germline CDR1 is LNHNV and CDR2 is YYDKDF (reference sequence). CDR3 length: 12 residues. CDR3 nucleotides: TGTGCCACCAGCAGAGATCGGGGTGAGCAGTTCTTC. It codes for CATSRDRGEQFF.

This clone has more than one count but fewer than ten. This sequence joins TRBV4-2 and TRBJ1-2; 7 bases align to TRBD1. With V trimmed by 4 bases and J by 4 bases, 12 bases remained unmatched. Per the germline V gene, CDR1 is LGHNA and CDR2 is YNFKEQ. The CDR3 is made up of 16 amino acids. CDR3 nucleotides: TGTGCCAGCAGCCCCCACGGACAGGAGGGGGCCTATGGCTACACCTTC. Amino acids: CASSPHGQEGAYGYTF.

The rearrangement links TRBV27 to TRBJ2-1; 9 bases fit TRBD1. The CDR3 spans 18 residues. Looked up from germline, CDR1 is MNHEY and CDR2 is SMNVEV (reference sequence). Trimming at V came to 3 bases and at J to 0 bases, leaving 9 bases not matched to a gene. CDR3 amino acids: CASSFRRQGGSSYNEQFF. In nucleotides, the CDR3 is TGTGCCAGCAGTTTCCGCCGACAGGGGGGTTCCTCCTACAATGAGCAGTTCTTC.

This clone was seen a few times. The gene calls are TRBV5-1 and TRBJ2-7; 12 nucleotides line up with TRBD2. The J segment lost 7 bases and the V segment lost 4 bases, leaving 6 bases of the junction unmatched. In germline, CDR1 is SGHRS, CDR2 YFSETQ. The CDR3 is made up of 14 amino acids. CDR3 DNA sequence: TGCGCCAGCAGCGCTAGCGGGAGGGCGGGAGAGCAGTACGTC. It codes for CASSASGRAGEQYV.

The chain links TRBV14 to TRBJ1-2; TRBD1 matches 8 bases. CDR3 length: 17 residues. J lost 3 bases, V lost 1 base, and 10 bases had no gene match. The germline V gene has CDR1 SGHDN and CDR2 FVKESK. The chain's CDR3 is CASSQAAGGFSDYGYTF. CDR3 sequence (DNA): TGTGCCAGCAGCCAAGCGGCAGGGGGCTTTAGCGACTATGGCTACACCTTC.